The entry below gives a single T cell receptor (beta chain) sequence along with its context. The data derive from a study of blood T cell repertoires in COVID-19. Turning to the study itself: PBMCs, B-cell-depleted T cells, or T cells provided the cDNA or gDNA that made up the material.

Germline CDR1 is MNHNS and CDR2 is SASEGT. The length of the CDR3 is 15 residues. V was pared by 1 base and J by 0 bases, with 7 bases between. Some clones are missing from TCRdb's copy, which holds only in-frame ones; the method was immunoSEQ multiplex PCR. In the table there are over 250,000 clones, roughly 86% of which are singletons. Residents of around 24 US areas, aged about 18 to 100 years, made up the participants. Cohorts were assigned according to the clinical history that participants reported. Specimen: PBMCs or T cells enriched from blood (not recorded which). The receptor's source is a woman aged 18-29 years who had recovered from COVID-19. The gene calls are TRBV6-1 and TRBJ1-5, with unresolved D. The CDR3 is CASSEDGLSNQPQHF. In DNA form, the CDR3 reads TGTGCCAGCAGTGAAGATGGACTTAGCAATCAGCCCCAGCATTTT.